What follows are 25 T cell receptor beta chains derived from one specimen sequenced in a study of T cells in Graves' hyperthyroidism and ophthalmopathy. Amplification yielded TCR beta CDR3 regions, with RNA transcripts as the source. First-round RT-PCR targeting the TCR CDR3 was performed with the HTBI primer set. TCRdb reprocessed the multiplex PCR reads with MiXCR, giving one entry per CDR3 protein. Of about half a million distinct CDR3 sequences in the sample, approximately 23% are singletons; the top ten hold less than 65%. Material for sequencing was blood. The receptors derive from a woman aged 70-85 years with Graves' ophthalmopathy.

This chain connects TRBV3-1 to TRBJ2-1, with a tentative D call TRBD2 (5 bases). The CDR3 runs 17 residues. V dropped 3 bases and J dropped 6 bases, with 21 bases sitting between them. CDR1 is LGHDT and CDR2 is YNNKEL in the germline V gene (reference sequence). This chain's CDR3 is CASSQEVLDNRGNEQFF. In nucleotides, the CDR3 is TGTGCCAGCAGCCAGGAGGTACTAGATAATAGAGGCAATGAGCAGTTCTTC.

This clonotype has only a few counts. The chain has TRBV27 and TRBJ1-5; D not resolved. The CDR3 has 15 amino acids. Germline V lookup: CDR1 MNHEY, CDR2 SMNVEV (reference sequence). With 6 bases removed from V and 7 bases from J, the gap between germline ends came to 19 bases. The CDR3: CASRSSGGMGQPQHF. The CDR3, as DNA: TGTGCCAGCAGATCAAGCGGTGGGATGGGACAGCCCCAGCATTTT.

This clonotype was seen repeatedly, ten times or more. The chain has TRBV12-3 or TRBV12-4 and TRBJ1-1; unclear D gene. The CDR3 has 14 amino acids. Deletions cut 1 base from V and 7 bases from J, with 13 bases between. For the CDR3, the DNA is TGTGCCAGCAGTTTAGTCACAGTTTCCCGTGAAGCTTTCTTT. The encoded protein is CASSLVTVSREAFF.

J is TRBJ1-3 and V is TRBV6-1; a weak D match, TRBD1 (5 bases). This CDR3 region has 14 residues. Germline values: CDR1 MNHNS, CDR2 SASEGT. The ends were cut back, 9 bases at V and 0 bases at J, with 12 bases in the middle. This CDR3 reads CASENRNSGNTIYF. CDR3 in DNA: TGTGCCAGTGAAAACAGGAACTCTGGAAACACCATATATTTT.

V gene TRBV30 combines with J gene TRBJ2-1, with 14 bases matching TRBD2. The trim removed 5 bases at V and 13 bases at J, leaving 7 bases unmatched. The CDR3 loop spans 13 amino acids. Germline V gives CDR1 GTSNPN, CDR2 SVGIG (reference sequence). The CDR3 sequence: CAWGGLAGVFQFF. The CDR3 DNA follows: TGTGCCTGGGGGGGACTAGCGGGAGTTTTTCAGTTCTTC.

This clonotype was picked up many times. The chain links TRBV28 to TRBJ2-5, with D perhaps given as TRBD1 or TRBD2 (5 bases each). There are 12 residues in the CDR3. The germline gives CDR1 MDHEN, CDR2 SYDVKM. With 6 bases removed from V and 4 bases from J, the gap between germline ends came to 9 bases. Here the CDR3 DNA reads TGTGCCAGCAGGGGGGTAGGAGAGACCCAGTACTTC. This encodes CASRGVGETQYF.

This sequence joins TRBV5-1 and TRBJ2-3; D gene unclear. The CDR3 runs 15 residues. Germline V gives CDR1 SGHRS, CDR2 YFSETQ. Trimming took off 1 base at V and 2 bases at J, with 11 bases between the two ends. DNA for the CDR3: TGCGCCAGCAGCTTGAGAATAAGACCCACAGATACGCAGTATTTT. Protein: CASSLRIRPTDTQYF.

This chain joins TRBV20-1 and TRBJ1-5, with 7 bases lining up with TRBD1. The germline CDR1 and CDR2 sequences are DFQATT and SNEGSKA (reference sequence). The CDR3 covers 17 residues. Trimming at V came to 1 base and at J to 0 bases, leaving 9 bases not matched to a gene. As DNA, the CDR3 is TGCAGTGCTAGAGGAACCACAGGGGCTTATAGCAATCAGCCCCAGCATTTT. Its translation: CSARGTTGAYSNQPQHF.

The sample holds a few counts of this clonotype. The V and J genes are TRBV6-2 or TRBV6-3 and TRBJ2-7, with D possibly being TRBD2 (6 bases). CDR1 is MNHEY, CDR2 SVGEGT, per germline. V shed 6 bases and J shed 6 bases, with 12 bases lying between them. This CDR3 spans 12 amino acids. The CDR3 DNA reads TGTGCCAGCAGCTCGGGACTCTTCGAGCAGTACTTC. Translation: CASSSGLFEQYF.

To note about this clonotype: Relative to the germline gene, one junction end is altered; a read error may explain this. The CDR3 nucleotides are TGTGCTAGCGGGTACAATGGGCAGTTCTTC. As protein: CASGYNGQFF. The chain is built from TRBV28 and TRBJ2-1; TRBD2 agrees at 7 bases. The CDR3 extends over 10 amino acids. From germline, CDR1 is MDHEN and CDR2 SYDVKM.

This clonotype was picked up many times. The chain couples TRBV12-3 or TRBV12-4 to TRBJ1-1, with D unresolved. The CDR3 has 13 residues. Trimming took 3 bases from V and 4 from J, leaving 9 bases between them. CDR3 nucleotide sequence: TGTGCCAGCAGTTTGGGTCTGCTCACTGAAGCTTTCTTT. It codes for CASSLGLLTEAFF.

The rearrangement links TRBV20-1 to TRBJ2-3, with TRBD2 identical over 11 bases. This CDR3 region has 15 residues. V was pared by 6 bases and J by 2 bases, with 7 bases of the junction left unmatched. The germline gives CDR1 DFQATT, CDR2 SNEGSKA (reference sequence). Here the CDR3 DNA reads TGCAGTGCGGCCGGGACTAGCGGACTCACAGATACGCAGTATTTT. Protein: CSAAGTSGLTDTQYF.

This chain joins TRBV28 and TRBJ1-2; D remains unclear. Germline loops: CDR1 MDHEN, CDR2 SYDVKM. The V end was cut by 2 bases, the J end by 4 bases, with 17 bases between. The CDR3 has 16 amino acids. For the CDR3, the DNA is TGTGCCAGCAGTTTAGGGCTACTATCCCTCTCCTATGGCTACACCTTC. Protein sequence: CASSLGLLSLSYGYTF.

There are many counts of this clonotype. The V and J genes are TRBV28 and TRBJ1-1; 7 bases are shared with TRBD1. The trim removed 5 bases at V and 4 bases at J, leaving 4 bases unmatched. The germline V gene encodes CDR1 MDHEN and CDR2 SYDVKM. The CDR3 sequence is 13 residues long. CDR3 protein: CASSDRVGTEAFF. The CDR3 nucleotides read TGTGCCAGCAGTGACAGGGTGGGCACTGAAGCTTTCTTT.

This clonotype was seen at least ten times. CDR3 protein: CASSQRGKDTQYF. DNA of the CDR3: TGTGCCAGCAGTCAGAGAGGAAAGGATACGCAGTATTTT. The rearrangement joins TRBV3-1 to TRBJ2-3; D gene uncertain. Germline V gene data show CDR1 as LGHDT and CDR2 as YNNKEL (reference sequence). CDR3 size: 13 residues. The ends were cut back, 6 bases at V and 6 bases at J, with 13 bases in the middle.

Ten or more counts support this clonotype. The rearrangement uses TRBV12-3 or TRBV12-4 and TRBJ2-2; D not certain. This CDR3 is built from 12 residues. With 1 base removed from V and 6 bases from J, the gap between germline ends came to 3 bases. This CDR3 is CASSLGSGELFF. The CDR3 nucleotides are TGTGCCAGCAGTTTAGGGTCCGGGGAGCTGTTTTTT.

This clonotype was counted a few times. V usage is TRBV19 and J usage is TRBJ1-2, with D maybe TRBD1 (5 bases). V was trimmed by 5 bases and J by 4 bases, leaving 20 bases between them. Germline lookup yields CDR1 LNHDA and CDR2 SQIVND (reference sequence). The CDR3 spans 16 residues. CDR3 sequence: CASSSRGGITGYGYTF. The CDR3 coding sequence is TGTGCCAGTAGTTCCCGGGGAGGGATAACAGGCTATGGCTACACCTTC.

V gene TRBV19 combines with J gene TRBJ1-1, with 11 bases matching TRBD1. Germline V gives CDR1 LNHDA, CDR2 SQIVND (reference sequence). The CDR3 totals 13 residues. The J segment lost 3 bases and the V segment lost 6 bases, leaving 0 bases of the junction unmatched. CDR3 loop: CASRDRGHTEAFF. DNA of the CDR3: TGTGCCAGTAGGGACAGGGGGCACACTGAAGCTTTCTTT.

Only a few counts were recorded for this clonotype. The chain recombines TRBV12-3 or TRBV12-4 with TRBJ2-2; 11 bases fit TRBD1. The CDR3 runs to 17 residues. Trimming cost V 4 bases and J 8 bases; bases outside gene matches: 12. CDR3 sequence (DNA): TGTGCCAGCAGTTCCCAGGCAGGACAGGGGGCTTCGGGGGAGCTGTTTTTT. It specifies CASSSQAGQGASGELFF.

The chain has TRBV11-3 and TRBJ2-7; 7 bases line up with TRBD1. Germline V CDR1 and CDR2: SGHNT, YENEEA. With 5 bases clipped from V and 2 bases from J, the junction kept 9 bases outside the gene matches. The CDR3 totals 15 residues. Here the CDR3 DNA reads TGTGCCAGCAGCCAATCACCGGGGACAGCCTACGAGCAGTACTTC. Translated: CASSQSPGTAYEQYF. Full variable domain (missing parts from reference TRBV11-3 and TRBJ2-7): EAGVVQSPRYKIIEKKQPVAFWCNPISGHNTLYWYLQNLGQGPELLIRYENEEAVDDSQLPKDRFSAERLKGVDSTLKIQPAELGDSAVYLCASSQSPGTAYEQYFGPGTRLTVT.

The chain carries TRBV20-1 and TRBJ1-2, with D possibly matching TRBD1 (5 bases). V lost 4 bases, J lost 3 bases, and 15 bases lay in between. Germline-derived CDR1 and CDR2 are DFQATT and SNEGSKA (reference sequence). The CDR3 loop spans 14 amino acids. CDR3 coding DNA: TGCAGTGCTACATCCCTCGGGGGTTACTATGGCTACACCTTC. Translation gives CSATSLGGYYGYTF.

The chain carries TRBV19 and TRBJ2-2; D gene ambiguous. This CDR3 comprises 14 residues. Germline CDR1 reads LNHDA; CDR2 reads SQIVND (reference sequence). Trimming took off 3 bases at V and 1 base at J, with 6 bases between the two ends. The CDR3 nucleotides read TGTGCCAGTAGTATCAACTGGAACACCGGGGAGCTGTTTTTT. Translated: CASSINWNTGELFF.

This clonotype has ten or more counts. CDR3 protein: CASSRLSDTGELFF. In DNA form, the CDR3 reads TGTGCCAGCAGCCGGCTCAGCGACACCGGGGAGCTGTTTTTT. The chain combines TRBV7-9 with TRBJ2-2; D gene unclear. The CDR3 is made up of 14 amino acids. Germline CDR1 is SEHNR and CDR2 is FQNEAQ (reference sequence). Trimming cost V 5 bases and J 3 bases, with 10 bases left between them.

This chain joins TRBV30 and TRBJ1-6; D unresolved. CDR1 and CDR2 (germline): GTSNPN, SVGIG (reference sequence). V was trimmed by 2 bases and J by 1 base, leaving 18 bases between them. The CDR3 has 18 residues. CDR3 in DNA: TGTGCCTGGAGTAGAGAGGGTAGCCGGGTGTCCTATAATTCACCCCTCCACTTT. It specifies CAWSREGSRVSYNSPLHF.

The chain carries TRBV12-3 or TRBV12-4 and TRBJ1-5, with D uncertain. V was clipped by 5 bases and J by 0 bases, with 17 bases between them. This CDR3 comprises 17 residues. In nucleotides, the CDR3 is TGTGCCAGCAGTCCCCTATGGGTCGGGGATAGCAATCAGCCCCAGCATTTT. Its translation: CASSPLWVGDSNQPQHF.